This is a list of T cell receptor beta chains from one sample in a study of shared clonotypes between healthy human individuals. Repertoires were generated with immunoSEQ multiplex PCR, while TCRdb's copy carries only in-frame clones and drops some. The sample lists about 2.4 million clones; just over 90% were seen once. Sequenced sample: naive CD4+ T cells sorted from blood. These receptors were collected from a young man in good health. The conserved cysteine and the conserved F or W are not part of the CDR3 here.

V gene: TRBV28
CDR3 length: 10
J gene: TRBJ2-1
CDR3 protein: ASSLRTGWGF

V gene: TRBV4-1
CDR3 length: 15
J gene: TRBJ1-2
CDR3 protein: ASSHPPGAGANYGYT

V gene: TRBV25-1
CDR3 length: 10
J gene: TRBJ2-2
CDR3 protein: ASNRVAGELF

V gene: TRBV29-1
CDR3 length: 10
J gene: TRBJ2-7
CDR3 protein: SVDSGFNEQY

V gene: TRBV5-6
CDR3 length: 13
J gene: TRBJ2-7
CDR3 protein: ASSLDRGLSYEQY

V gene: TRBV6-5
CDR3 length: 10
J gene: TRBJ1-1
CDR3 protein: ASSRRQGEAF

V gene: TRBV5-4
CDR3 length: 13
J gene: TRBJ2-1
CDR3 protein: ASSLNGGSYNEQF

V gene: TRBV7-9
CDR3 length: 13
J gene: TRBJ2-5
CDR3 protein: ASSLGQGALETQY

V gene: TRBV6-1
CDR3 length: 16
J gene: TRBJ2-1
CDR3 protein: ASSDLDGGRSFYNEQF

V gene: TRBV5-5
CDR3 length: 13
J gene: TRBJ1-5
CDR3 protein: ASSLGLIFNQPQH